These 25 T cell receptor beta chains were sequenced from one sample in a study of T cells in Graves' hyperthyroidism and ophthalmopathy. Amplified TCR beta CDR3 regions derived from RNA transcripts. HTBI primers drove first-round RT-PCR of the TCR CDR3. TCRdb fed the multiplex PCR reads into MiXCR, producing one record per CDR3 protein. The sample carries about 740,000 distinct CDR3 sequences, about 14% recorded once. The sequenced sample was blood. These receptors all stem from a woman aged 18 to 35 with Graves' hyperthyroidism.

This clonotype has just one count. This chain connects TRBV11-2 to TRBJ2-3; D is possibly TRBD1 (5 bases). Trimming removed 5 bases at V and 1 base at J, with 19 bases between. The germline V gene has CDR1 SGHAT and CDR2 FQNNGV. The CDR3 spans 17 residues. The CDR3 spells CASSPLGPLVRTDTQYF. In DNA form, the CDR3 reads TGTGCCAGCAGCCCCCTGGGGCCGCTCGTTCGCACAGATACGCAGTATTTT.

This chain uses TRBV5-1 with TRBJ1-1, with a weak D call TRBD1 (6 bases). V lost 0 bases and J lost 10, with 22 bases in between. The CDR3 is 16 residues long. CDR1 SGHRS and CDR2 YFSETQ come from the germline V gene. CDR3 residues: CASSLDGQGSGVGAFF. CDR3 in DNA: TGCGCCAGCAGCTTGGACGGGCAGGGGTCAGGGGTGGGAGCTTTCTTT.

The chain couples TRBV13 to TRBJ1-1; weak D call: TRBD1 (6 bases). Trimming shortened V by 3 bases and J by 0 bases, and 14 bases separated the two germline ends. CDR1 and CDR2 (germline): PRHDT, FYEKMQ (reference sequence). The CDR3 totals 16 residues. CDR3 in DNA: TGTGCCAGCAGCTTTTCCAGGGGAGGGCTGAACACTGAAGCTTTCTTT. It codes for CASSFSRGGLNTEAFF.

With respect to this clonotype: The junction differs from germline at one of its ends, possibly a read error. The rearrangement links TRBV5-1 to TRBJ2-1, with TRBD2 matching over 7 bases. The length of the CDR3 is 16 residues. Germline V gene lookup returns CDR1 SGHRS and CDR2 YFSETQ. CDR3 sequence reads: CASSVDWSGDYNEQFF. The CDR3 DNA reads TGTGCCAGCAGCGTAGATTGGAGCGGGGACTACAATGAGCAGTTCTTC.

This clonotype was counted ten times or more. V usage is TRBV24-1 and J usage is TRBJ2-7; 7 bases match TRBD2. Trimming removed 2 bases from V and 0 bases from J; junction bases left unmatched: 15. The germline V gene encodes CDR1 KGHDR and CDR2 SFDVKD. There are 19 residues in the CDR3. Here the CDR3 reads CATSDSGTSGRRSSYEQYF. The CDR3 coding sequence is TGTGCCACCAGTGATTCGGGGACCTCCGGGAGGCGTTCCTCCTACGAGCAGTACTTC.

This clonotype was observed at least ten times. The rearrangement links TRBV7-8 to TRBJ1-2, with D possibly matching TRBD1 (5 bases). Per the germline V gene, CDR1 is SGHVS and CDR2 is FQNEAQ. The length of the CDR3 is 16 residues. V was cut by 6 bases and J by 8 bases, with 25 bases left in between. The CDR3 bases are TGTGCCAGCAGGAGCCCGATGGAACAGGCGGTGTCCGGCTACACCTTC. This sequence encodes CASRSPMEQAVSGYTF.

The chain carries TRBV19 and TRBJ1-1; D remains ambiguous. Germline V gives CDR1 LNHDA, CDR2 SQIVND (reference sequence). The CDR3 loop spans 12 amino acids. V lost 5 bases and J lost 5, with 9 bases in between. The DNA of the CDR3 is TGTGCCAGTAGTCAACCTCGGACTGAAGCTTTCTTT. Residues: CASSQPRTEAFF.

For the CDR3, the DNA is TGTGCCAGCAGCACGTTGACTAGCCCAAATGAGCAGTTCTTC. It yields the protein CASSTLTSPNEQFF. The chain is built from TRBV5-6 and TRBJ2-1, with TRBD2 matching over 7 bases. Germline assignment: CDR1 SGHDT and CDR2 YYEEEE. The CDR3 contains 14 residues. V lost 4 bases to trimming and J lost 7 bases; unmatched junction nucleotides: 8.

This chain uses TRBV4-1 with TRBJ1-5; no clear D. The CDR3 spans 16 residues. The germline CDR1 and CDR2 sequences are MGHRA and YSYEKL. Trimming removed 2 bases at V and 0 bases at J, with 11 bases between. For the CDR3, the DNA is TGCGCCAGCAGCCAATTCGGTTACGATAGCAATCAGCCCCAGCATTTT. This encodes CASSQFGYDSNQPQHF.

This clonotype has at least ten counts. V is TRBV27 and J is TRBJ2-3, with 14 bases matching TRBD2. CDR3 length equals 16 residues. CDR1 and CDR2 from the germline V gene are MNHEY and SMNVEV (reference sequence). The J segment lost 6 bases and the V segment lost 7 bases, leaving 9 bases of the junction unmatched. The CDR3 DNA follows: TGTGCCAGCACCAACCTGGGACTAGCGGGAGCCGATACGCAGTATTTT. Translating it yields CASTNLGLAGADTQYF.

This clonotype was seen many times. V usage is TRBV24-1 and J usage is TRBJ2-1; 10 nucleotides line up with TRBD2. The CDR3 spans 17 residues. The germline V gene has CDR1 KGHDR and CDR2 SFDVKD. J lost 6 bases, V lost 3 bases, and 10 bases had no gene match. CDR3 coding DNA: TGTGCCACCAGTGATACCCCCCGAGCGGGAGGGCGCAATGAGCAGTTCTTC. It yields the protein CATSDTPRAGGRNEQFF.

The V and J genes are TRBV10-2 and TRBJ1-5; the match to TRBD1 covers 10 bases. The germline gives CDR1 WSHSY, CDR2 SAAADI. The ends lost 3 bases at V and 4 bases at J; junction bases unmatched: 9. The CDR3 totals 17 residues. CDR3 sequence reads: CASSDPGGTGVNQPQHF. For the CDR3, the DNA is TGCGCCAGCAGTGACCCAGGAGGGACAGGGGTAAATCAGCCCCAGCATTTT.

This sequence joins TRBV10-3 and TRBJ1-6; TRBD1 agrees at 8 bases. The V and J ends lost 0 bases and 4 bases, in that order; junction bases with no gene match: 5. Germline CDR1 ENHRY, CDR2 SYGVKD. This CDR3 region has 17 residues. CDR3 bases: TGTGCCATCAGTGAGTCGGAACAGGGGGGGTATAATTCACCCCTCCACTTT. Translation gives CAISESEQGGYNSPLHF.

This clonotype has ten or more counts. The V and J genes are TRBV27 and TRBJ2-7; D uncertain. This CDR3 has 12 residues. The germline gives CDR1 MNHEY, CDR2 SMNVEV (reference sequence). The ends were cut back, 3 bases at V and 4 bases at J, with 7 bases in the middle. The DNA of the CDR3 is TGTGCCAGCAGTTTTTCGGTTTACGAGCAGTACTTC. Amino acid sequence: CASSFSVYEQYF.

This clonotype showed up just a few times. The V and J genes are TRBV10-2 and TRBJ2-7; TRBD1 matches 12 bases. V dropped 1 base and J dropped 6; count of bases not matched to a gene: 4. CDR1 is WSHSY, CDR2 SAAADI, per germline. The CDR3 is 15 amino acids. The CDR3 spells CASSELGQGASEQYF. CDR3 DNA sequence: TGCGCCAGCAGTGAGTTGGGACAGGGGGCTAGCGAGCAGTACTTC.

This clonotype was seen ten or more times. The CDR3 region is CASSLAGTGRGETQYF. In DNA form, the CDR3 reads TGTGCCAGCAGTTTAGCGGGGACAGGGAGGGGAGAGACCCAGTACTTC. This chain connects TRBV28 to TRBJ2-5; 9 bases fit TRBD1. Germline CDR1 is MDHEN and CDR2 is SYDVKM. The junction had 8 bases not matched to a gene; V was cut back by 2 bases and J by 4 bases. CDR3 size: 16 residues.

V gene TRBV28 combines with J gene TRBJ1-6; D is ambiguous. V dropped 5 bases and J dropped 6 bases, with 8 bases sitting between them. The germline CDR1 and CDR2 sequences are MDHEN and SYDVKM. This CDR3 has 13 amino acids. CDR3 DNA sequence: TGTGCCAGCAGTACCTGGGGTAATTCACCCCTCCACTTT. Its translation is CASSTWGNSPLHF.

This clonotype was counted at least ten times. The chain combines TRBV28 with TRBJ2-7; tentative D call: TRBD1 (6 bases). The V gene's germline CDR1 is MDHEN and CDR2 SYDVKM. The length of the CDR3 is 17 residues. Trimming shortened V by 1 base and J by 0 bases, and 16 bases separated the two germline ends. This CDR3 is CASSLLTGQGSSYEQYF. CDR3 coding DNA: TGTGCCAGCAGTTTATTAACAGGGCAGGGGTCCTCCTACGAGCAGTACTTC.

The table lists this clonotype with many counts. V gene TRBV20-1 combines with J gene TRBJ2-3, with D perhaps matching TRBD1 (5 bases). This CDR3 is built from 17 residues. In germline, CDR1 is DFQATT, CDR2 SNEGSKA (reference sequence). The V end lost 7 bases, the J end lost 0 bases, and 23 bases lay between the germline ends. As DNA, the CDR3 is TGCAGTGGCCATGCTCGTTATGACAGAGCTAGCACAGATACGCAGTATTTT. Translated: CSGHARYDRASTDTQYF.

The table lists this clonotype with many counts. This chain joins TRBV28 and TRBJ2-3; the match to TRBD1 covers 7 bases. The germline V gene has CDR1 MDHEN and CDR2 SYDVKM. The CDR3 consists of 15 residues. J was trimmed by 0 bases and V by 7 bases; bases with no gene match: 7. As DNA, the CDR3 is TGTGCCAGCACGCCAAGGGGACAGAGCACAGATACGCAGTATTTT. It yields the protein CASTPRGQSTDTQYF.

The J gene is TRBJ2-4, the V gene TRBV3-1, with D unresolved. V was cut by 4 bases and J by 6 bases, with 13 bases left in between. Germline V CDR1 and CDR2: LGHDT, YNNKEL (reference sequence). The CDR3 has 14 residues. As DNA, the CDR3 is TGTGCCAGCAGCCGAGGAGTACGTGGAAACATTCAGTACTTC. Its protein is CASSRGVRGNIQYF.

Many counts were recorded for this clonotype. The chain employs TRBV29-1 and TRBJ2-3; D gene unclear. CDR1 and CDR2 from the germline V gene are SQVTM and ANQGSEA. The CDR3 totals 13 residues. V was clipped by 4 bases and J by 2 bases, with 10 bases between them. CDR3: CSVVDGTTDTQYF. CDR3 nucleotides: TGCAGCGTTGTGGATGGCACCACAGATACGCAGTATTTT.

This clonotype was found a few times. This chain links TRBV29-1 with TRBJ2-7, with 14 bases identical to TRBD2. The CDR3 has 13 residues. Germline trimming cut 4 bases from V and 4 bases from J; bases unmatched to any gene: 0. CDR1 is SQVTM and CDR2 is ANQGSEA in the germline V gene. In DNA form, the CDR3 reads TGCAGCGTTGGACTAGCGGGGGGGTACGAGCAGTACTTC. It yields the protein CSVGLAGGYEQYF.

This clonotype has ten or more counts. The chain joins TRBV20-1 to TRBJ2-5; tentative D call: TRBD1 (6 bases). Germline lookup yields CDR1 DFQATT and CDR2 SNEGSKA (reference sequence). There are 15 residues in the CDR3. V dropped 1 base and J dropped 5 bases, with 17 bases sitting between them. The CDR3 protein is CSARGRTDLKETQYF. CDR3 DNA sequence: TGCAGTGCTAGAGGCCGGACAGATTTGAAGGAGACCCAGTACTTC.

This clonotype came up a few times. This chain links TRBV6-1 with TRBJ1-4; no clear D gene. The germline V gene has CDR1 MNHNS and CDR2 SASEGT. The V end lost 5 bases, the J end lost 0 bases, and 19 bases lay between the germline ends. The CDR3 spans 18 residues. Here the CDR3 DNA reads TGTGCCAGCAGTTATCTGTCAGAAAGTTATGCAACTAATGAAAAACTGTTTTTT. Residues: CASSYLSESYATNEKLFF.